This is a list of T cell receptor beta chains from one sample in a study of T cell responses to AZD1222 COVID-19 vaccine. Assay: immunoSEQ multiplex PCR; the TCRdb copy retains only in-frame clones and omits some. The sample has under 150,000 clones, just over 90% seen once. The source was peripheral blood, collected on day 0 of AZD1222 vaccination. These receptors were taken from an adult in good health. CDR3s include the opening cysteine and the closing phenylalanine or tryptophan. The order of the fields is J gene, V gene, D gene, clone size, CDR3 DNA, CDR3 protein. D genes are given only for firm matches. Clone sizes are given selectively: once, few, many, or a class where the clone is expanded.

j_call: TRBJ1-2
v_call: TRBV18
d_call: TRBD1
clone_size: NA
cdr3_nt: TGTGCCAGCTCACCTGCAGGGGGCGCGCACTATGGCTACACCTTC
cdr3_aa: CASSPAGGAHYGYTF

j_call: TRBJ1-2
v_call: TRBV19
d_call: NA
clone_size: once
cdr3_nt: TGTGCCAGTAGGACCTTGGACTCCCGAAGGGGTACTAACTATGGCTACACCTTC
cdr3_aa: CASRTLDSRRGTNYGYTF

j_call: TRBJ2-1
v_call: TRBV25-1
d_call: NA
clone_size: NA
cdr3_nt: TGTGCCAGCAGGGGAAGTACGTATGAGCAGTTCTTC
cdr3_aa: CASRGSTYEQFF

j_call: TRBJ2-5
v_call: TRBV27
d_call: TRBD1
clone_size: NA
cdr3_nt: TGTGCCAGCAGCTCAACAGGGGGCGCAGGAGAGACCCAGTACTTC
cdr3_aa: CASSSTGGAGETQYF

j_call: TRBJ2-2
v_call: TRBV2
d_call: NA
clone_size: once
cdr3_nt: TGTGCCAGCAGGGCGGACAGAGTGGTCCCCGGGGAGCTGTTTTTT
cdr3_aa: CASRADRVVPGELFF

j_call: TRBJ1-2
v_call: TRBV2
d_call: NA
clone_size: NA
cdr3_nt: TGTGCCAGCAGTGAAGGGGGTCCCTATGGCTACACCTTC
cdr3_aa: CASSEGGPYGYTF

j_call: TRBJ2-1
v_call: TRBV3-1/TRBV3-2
d_call: TRBD2
clone_size: NA
cdr3_nt: TGTGCCAGCAGCCAAGAAGCTAGCGGGAAATCCGCCTTGGTCTTC
cdr3_aa: CASSQEASGKSALVF

j_call: TRBJ1-4
v_call: TRBV7-2
d_call: NA
clone_size: NA
cdr3_nt: TGTGCCAGCAGCTTAAATCCTGGCGAAAAACTGTTTTTT
cdr3_aa: CASSLNPGEKLFF

j_call: TRBJ1-5
v_call: TRBV4-1
d_call: NA
clone_size: NA
cdr3_nt: TGCGCCAGCAGCCAAGACTACAGGGCAGATCAGCCCCAGCATTTT
cdr3_aa: CASSQDYRADQPQHF

j_call: TRBJ1-2
v_call: TRBV11-2
d_call: NA
clone_size: NA
cdr3_nt: TGTGCCAGCAGCAAGGACACCTCAACTAACTATGGCTACACCTTC
cdr3_aa: CASSKDTSTNYGYTF

j_call: TRBJ2-7
v_call: TRBV29-1
d_call: TRBD1
clone_size: NA
cdr3_nt: TGCAGCGCCGCCGGACAGGGTCGTTCCTACGAGCAGTACTTC
cdr3_aa: CSAAGQGRSYEQYF

j_call: TRBJ2-2
v_call: TRBV18
d_call: NA
clone_size: NA
cdr3_nt: TGTGCCAGCTCACCAATGAGAGATTCTACCGGGGAGCTGTTTTTT
cdr3_aa: CASSPMRDSTGELFF

j_call: TRBJ1-1
v_call: TRBV6-5
d_call: NA
clone_size: NA
cdr3_nt: TGTGCCAGCCATTTGAACACTGAAGCTTTCTTT
cdr3_aa: CASHLNTEAFF

j_call: TRBJ1-3
v_call: TRBV18
d_call: TRBD1
clone_size: few
cdr3_nt: TGTGCCAGCTCACTCCCGACAGGGGGACCTGGAAACACCATATATTTT
cdr3_aa: CASSLPTGGPGNTIYF

j_call: TRBJ1-2
v_call: TRBV18
d_call: NA
clone_size: NA
cdr3_nt: TGTGCCAGCTCACCTTTGGAGGGAGCTAACTATGGCTACACCTTC
cdr3_aa: CASSPLEGANYGYTF

j_call: TRBJ2-3
v_call: TRBV19
d_call: TRBD2
clone_size: NA
cdr3_nt: TGTACCAGTAGCCCCGGACTAGCAGGCACAGATACGCAGTATTTT
cdr3_aa: CTSSPGLAGTDTQYF

j_call: TRBJ2-7
v_call: TRBV7-9
d_call: NA
clone_size: few
cdr3_nt: TGTGCCAGCAGCTTAGCGCTCGCAGGAGCCCGGCTCGAGCAGTACTTC
cdr3_aa: CASSLALAGARLEQYF

j_call: TRBJ2-4
v_call: TRBV3-1/TRBV3-2
d_call: NA
clone_size: NA
cdr3_nt: TGTGCCAGCAGCCTCGGAGGGGGGCGGGTCAAAAACATTCAGTACTTC
cdr3_aa: CASSLGGGRVKNIQYF

j_call: TRBJ1-1
v_call: TRBV3-1/TRBV3-2
d_call: TRBD1
clone_size: NA
cdr3_nt: TGTGCCAGCAGCCCATACCTAGGGACAGCGAACACTGAAGCTTTCTTT
cdr3_aa: CASSPYLGTANTEAFF

j_call: TRBJ1-5
v_call: TRBV21-1
d_call: NA
clone_size: NA
cdr3_nt: TGTGCCAGCAGCAGACGACAGGGGTGGGTTCATCAGCCCCAGCATTTT
cdr3_aa: CASSRRQGWVHQPQHF

j_call: TRBJ2-7
v_call: TRBV29-1
d_call: NA
clone_size: NA
cdr3_nt: TGCAGCGCCCTCGCCGGGACGGGGAACGGTGAGCAGTACTTC
cdr3_aa: CSALAGTGNGEQYF

j_call: TRBJ1-6
v_call: TRBV4-2
d_call: NA
clone_size: NA
cdr3_nt: TGTGCCAGCAGCCAAGCCCGACAGGAGAGGAATTCACCCCTCCACTTT
cdr3_aa: CASSQARQERNSPLHF

j_call: TRBJ1-1
v_call: TRBV5-1
d_call: NA
clone_size: NA
cdr3_nt: TGCGCCAGCAGCTTGGAAATCAACACTGAAGCTTTCTTT
cdr3_aa: CASSLEINTEAFF

j_call: TRBJ2-7
v_call: TRBV29-1
d_call: TRBD1
clone_size: NA
cdr3_nt: TGCAGCGTCACCATGACAGGGCCCTACGAGCAGTACTTC
cdr3_aa: CSVTMTGPYEQYF

j_call: TRBJ1-1
v_call: TRBV5-5
d_call: NA
clone_size: NA
cdr3_nt: TGTGCCAGCAGCTTGACAGCTATGAACACTGAAGCTTTCTTT
cdr3_aa: CASSLTAMNTEAFF

j_call: TRBJ2-1
v_call: TRBV3-1/TRBV3-2
d_call: NA
clone_size: NA
cdr3_nt: TGTGCCAGCAGCCAAGGATACAGCTCCTACAATGAGCAGTTCTTC
cdr3_aa: CASSQGYSSYNEQFF

j_call: TRBJ2-7
v_call: TRBV30
d_call: NA
clone_size: NA
cdr3_nt: TGTGCCTGGAGCAGGGTCTACGAGCAGTACTTC
cdr3_aa: CAWSRVYEQYF

j_call: TRBJ2-1
v_call: TRBV5-1
d_call: NA
clone_size: NA
cdr3_nt: TGCGCCAGCAGCTCCCGACCTCTCAGCTCCTACAATGAGCAGTTCTTC
cdr3_aa: CASSSRPLSSYNEQFF

j_call: TRBJ1-6
v_call: TRBV19
d_call: NA
clone_size: NA
cdr3_nt: TGTGCCAGTAGTATCGACGTACTATATAATTCACCCCTCCACTTT
cdr3_aa: CASSIDVLYNSPLHF

j_call: TRBJ1-5
v_call: TRBV10-1
d_call: NA
clone_size: NA
cdr3_nt: TGCGCCAGCAGTGAGTCCGTCGGTCAGCCCCAGCATTTT
cdr3_aa: CASSESVGQPQHF

j_call: TRBJ1-5
v_call: TRBV27
d_call: TRBD1
clone_size: NA
cdr3_nt: TGTGCCAGCAGGGACAGGAACAATCAGCCCCAGCATTTT
cdr3_aa: CASRDRNNQPQHF

j_call: TRBJ1-1
v_call: TRBV27
d_call: NA
clone_size: NA
cdr3_nt: TGTGCCAGCAGTTTGGTCGGAGGGAACACTGAAGCTTTCTTT
cdr3_aa: CASSLVGGNTEAFF

j_call: TRBJ2-2
v_call: TRBV5-1
d_call: TRBD1
clone_size: NA
cdr3_nt: TGCGCCAGCAGTCAGGGGGACACCGGGGAGCTGTTTTTT
cdr3_aa: CASSQGDTGELFF

j_call: TRBJ2-3
v_call: TRBV6-5
d_call: NA
clone_size: NA
cdr3_nt: TGTGCCACCCACAGACTGTCCTCGGGAACAGATACGCAGTATTTT
cdr3_aa: CATHRLSSGTDTQYF

j_call: TRBJ2-7
v_call: TRBV27
d_call: NA
clone_size: NA
cdr3_nt: TGTGCCAGCAGGGGGTTGGGGGTTACCGACGAGCAGTACTTC
cdr3_aa: CASRGLGVTDEQYF

j_call: TRBJ2-7
v_call: TRBV5-1
d_call: TRBD1
clone_size: NA
cdr3_nt: TGCGCCAGCAGCTTGGACAGGGGACGAGGGGAGCAGTACTTC
cdr3_aa: CASSLDRGRGEQYF

j_call: TRBJ2-7
v_call: TRBV9
d_call: NA
clone_size: NA
cdr3_nt: TGTGCCAGCAGCTCGCAGGTCTTGGGGGAGCAGTACTTC
cdr3_aa: CASSSQVLGEQYF

j_call: TRBJ2-5
v_call: TRBV13
d_call: NA
clone_size: few
cdr3_nt: TGTGCCAGCAGCTTGAGGAGGGGAGAGACCCAGTACTTC
cdr3_aa: CASSLRRGETQYF

j_call: TRBJ1-6
v_call: TRBV19
d_call: NA
clone_size: NA
cdr3_nt: TGTGCCAGTAGTTGGGGACATAATTCCTCACCCCTCCACTTT
cdr3_aa: CASSWGHNSSPLHF

j_call: TRBJ2-5
v_call: TRBV6-6
d_call: NA
clone_size: once
cdr3_nt: TGTGCCAGCGTGCGGGATGGGACCCAGTACTTC
cdr3_aa: CASVRDGTQYF

j_call: TRBJ2-1
v_call: TRBV7-8
d_call: NA
clone_size: NA
cdr3_nt: TGTGCCAGCAGAATTTCGACCGCCATGGGATTCGATGAGCAGTTCTTC
cdr3_aa: CASRISTAMGFDEQFF

j_call: TRBJ2-5
v_call: TRBV13
d_call: NA
clone_size: NA
cdr3_nt: TGTGCCAGCAGCTCCCTAAGTACCCAGTACTTC
cdr3_aa: CASSSLSTQYF

j_call: TRBJ1-1
v_call: TRBV18
d_call: NA
clone_size: NA
cdr3_nt: TGTGCCAGCTCACCCCGCCACGGGGGCACTGAAGCTTTCTTT
cdr3_aa: CASSPRHGGTEAFF

j_call: TRBJ1-2
v_call: TRBV7-2
d_call: TRBD1
clone_size: NA
cdr3_nt: TGTGCCAGCAGCTTGGACAGGGTCGGTGGCTACACCTTC
cdr3_aa: CASSLDRVGGYTF

j_call: TRBJ2-7
v_call: TRBV4-1
d_call: TRBD2
clone_size: NA
cdr3_nt: TGCGCCAGCAGCCATGTCTGGCGGGGGGACTACGAGCAGTACTTC
cdr3_aa: CASSHVWRGDYEQYF

j_call: TRBJ2-7
v_call: TRBV2
d_call: NA
clone_size: NA
cdr3_nt: TGTGCCAGCAGTGATGCCCCACCGGAGCAGTACTTC
cdr3_aa: CASSDAPPEQYF

j_call: TRBJ1-2
v_call: TRBV5-1
d_call: NA
clone_size: NA
cdr3_nt: TGCGCCAGCAGCTTGGCCTCGGGACATGGCTACACCTTC
cdr3_aa: CASSLASGHGYTF

j_call: TRBJ2-1
v_call: TRBV3-1/TRBV3-2
d_call: NA
clone_size: NA
cdr3_nt: TGTGCCAGCAGCCAAACGACGGGCGAGCAGTTCTTC
cdr3_aa: CASSQTTGEQFF

j_call: TRBJ1-1
v_call: TRBV25-1
d_call: NA
clone_size: NA
cdr3_nt: TGTGCCAGCAGTGACAGGGTTGGGACTGAAGCTTTCTTT
cdr3_aa: CASSDRVGTEAFF

j_call: TRBJ1-3
v_call: TRBV20-1
d_call: NA
clone_size: NA
cdr3_nt: TGCAGTGCTAGTCGGATATTCTCTGGAAACACCATATATTTT
cdr3_aa: CSASRIFSGNTIYF

j_call: TRBJ1-1
v_call: TRBV11-1
d_call: NA
clone_size: NA
cdr3_nt: TGTGCCAGCAGCTTATCGAGGGGAAGGGCCACTGAAGCTTTCTTT
cdr3_aa: CASSLSRGRATEAFF

j_call: TRBJ2-5
v_call: TRBV5-8
d_call: NA
clone_size: NA
cdr3_nt: TGTGCCAGCAGCTTGCTTGAAAACCAAGAGACCCAGTACTTC
cdr3_aa: CASSLLENQETQYF

j_call: TRBJ1-2
v_call: TRBV4-1
d_call: TRBD1
clone_size: NA
cdr3_nt: TGCGCCAGCAGCCAAGACCCTTTTCGGACAGGGCTAGGCTACACCTTC
cdr3_aa: CASSQDPFRTGLGYTF